This T cell receptor beta chain was obtained from a study of blood T cell repertoires in COVID-19. Overall study: The United States, Italy and Spain provided the acute and convalescent COVID-19 samples. The cDNA or gDNA used as material had been derived from T cells, B-cell-depleted T cells, or PBMCs.

Enrolment of Seattle patients took place during active infection, and they were followed longitudinally. Losses at the gene ends were 4 bases for V and 2 bases for J; bases not matched to a gene: 3. Germline V gives CDR1 KGHSH, CDR2 LQKENI. The CDR3 totals 14 residues. This clone was counted only a few times. Per the authors' pipeline: The assay estimated nucleated cells by amplifying reference gene primers. Measured with immunoSEQ multiplex PCR; TCRdb has only the in-frame clones, and not every one. V and J calls and clone size are copied from that table; D and trimming were computed from the DNA. The sample has fewer than 650,000 clones, roughly 91% seen once.

This clonotype was obtained from a woman aged 50 to 60 with COVID-19, enrolled during active disease. J is TRBJ2-7 and V is TRBV18, with 9 bases that match TRBD1. Sequenced sample: peripheral blood. CDR3 in amino acids: CASSQGTGPYEQYF. In DNA form, the CDR3 reads TGTGCCAGCTCACAAGGGACAGGGCCCTACGAGCAGTACTTC.